Listed below are T cell receptor beta chains from one sample, sequenced in a study of blood T cell repertoires in COVID-19. TCRdb's table, derived via immunoSEQ multiplex PCR, lists solely in-frame clones and lacks some. The sample includes 150,000 or so clones, about 92% of them seen just once. The specimen sequenced was peripheral blood. The receptors originated from a man aged 55 to 70 with active or convalescent COVID-19. The CDR3 runs from the conserved cysteine through the conserved F or W. A D gene is named only where the DNA matches it firmly. Clone size is shown for a subset of rows, as once, few, many or a class of expanded clone.

D: TRBD1
V: TRBV19
size: -
J: TRBJ1-5
CDR3: CASSIEGANQPQHF
DNA: TGTGCCAGTAGTATCGAGGGGGCCAATCAGCCCCAGCATTTT

D: TRBD2
V: TRBV18
size: -
J: TRBJ2-1
CDR3: CASLPGASGGPYNEQFF
DNA: TGTGCCAGCTTGCCAGGGGCTAGCGGGGGGCCCTACAATGAGCAGTTCTTC

D: TRBD1
V: TRBV5-1
size: -
J: TRBJ2-7
CDR3: CASKRGQGAIDEQYF
DNA: TGCGCCAGCAAACGCGGACAGGGGGCGATAGACGAGCAGTACTTC

D: TRBD1
V: TRBV6-1
size: -
J: TRBJ1-5
CDR3: CASSEKRTGDQPQHF
DNA: TGTGCCAGCAGTGAAAAGAGGACAGGGGATCAGCCCCAGCATTTT

D: -
V: TRBV6-2/TRBV6-3
size: -
J: TRBJ2-1
CDR3: CASSYSLGTHRGYNEQFF
DNA: TGTGCCAGCAGTTACTCGCTAGGGACTCACAGGGGCTACAATGAGCAGTTCTTC

D: TRBD1
V: TRBV19
size: -
J: TRBJ2-5
CDR3: CASSSGQGRQETQYF
DNA: TGTGCCAGTAGTTCGGGACAGGGACGCCAAGAGACCCAGTACTTC

D: -
V: TRBV10-3
size: -
J: TRBJ1-1
CDR3: CAISFDGGGTEAFF
DNA: TGTGCCATCAGTTTCGACGGCGGGGGGACTGAAGCTTTCTTT

D: TRBD1
V: TRBV6-5
size: -
J: TRBJ2-1
CDR3: CASRYRGYNEQFF
DNA: TGTGCCAGCAGGTACAGGGGCTACAATGAGCAGTTCTTC

D: TRBD1
V: TRBV3-1/TRBV3-2
size: once
J: TRBJ1-4
CDR3: CASSQGLPGQGNEKLFF
DNA: TGTGCCAGCAGCCAAGGACTCCCGGGACAGGGGAATGAAAAACTGTTTTTT

D: -
V: TRBV11-2
size: -
J: TRBJ1-2
CDR3: CASSLGSRGGTF
DNA: TGTGCCAGCAGCTTAGGGTCCCGCGGCGGCACCTTC

D: TRBD2
V: TRBV5-1
size: -
J: TRBJ2-6
CDR3: CASSLTSGERGSGANVLTF
DNA: TGCGCCAGCAGCTTGACTAGCGGGGAAAGGGGCTCTGGGGCCAACGTCCTGACTTTC

D: -
V: TRBV30
size: -
J: TRBJ1-4
CDR3: CAWSPSQDEKLFF
DNA: TGTGCCTGGAGTCCTTCACAGGATGAAAAACTGTTTTTT

D: TRBD1
V: TRBV2
size: -
J: TRBJ1-2
CDR3: CASSAPGQDYGYTF
DNA: TGTGCCAGCAGTGCACCGGGACAGGACTATGGCTACACCTTC

D: TRBD1
V: TRBV6-5
size: -
J: TRBJ1-1
CDR3: CASSYYWTGGFPEAFF
DNA: TGTGCCAGCAGTTATTACTGGACAGGGGGCTTCCCTGAAGCTTTCTTT

D: TRBD1
V: TRBV11-2
size: -
J: TRBJ2-4
CDR3: CASSLPGQIVQYF
DNA: TGTGCCAGCAGCCTTCCGGGACAGATCGTTCAGTACTTC

D: TRBD1
V: TRBV6-5
size: -
J: TRBJ1-6
CDR3: CASTRQGAASPLHF
DNA: TGTGCCAGCACTCGACAGGGGGCAGCTTCACCCCTCCACTTT

D: TRBD2
V: TRBV7-2
size: -
J: TRBJ2-5
CDR3: CASSFIIGRAGETQYF
DNA: TGTGCCAGCAGCTTTATTATCGGGAGGGCCGGAGAGACCCAGTACTTC

D: -
V: TRBV4-1
size: -
J: TRBJ1-1
CDR3: CASSQETIGGLSTEAFF
DNA: TGCGCCAGCAGCCAAGAGACCATCGGGGGGCTGAGCACTGAAGCTTTCTTT

D: TRBD1
V: TRBV2
size: -
J: TRBJ2-7
CDR3: CASRESRDRVYEQYF
DNA: TGTGCCAGCAGGGAGAGCCGGGACAGGGTGTACGAGCAGTACTTC

D: TRBD1
V: TRBV5-1
size: -
J: TRBJ1-2
CDR3: CASSPGTAIDSYGYTF
DNA: TGCGCCAGCAGCCCCGGGACAGCAATCGACTCCTATGGCTACACCTTC

D: -
V: TRBV18
size: -
J: TRBJ1-2
CDR3: CASSPASGKVHGYTF
DNA: TGTGCCAGCTCCCCAGCCTCGGGAAAAGTTCATGGCTACACCTTC

D: TRBD1
V: TRBV18
size: -
J: TRBJ2-7
CDR3: CASSNIGTGGTQSAQYF
DNA: TGTGCCAGCTCGAACATCGGGACAGGGGGCACCCAGTCAGCACAGTACTTC

D: TRBD1
V: TRBV6-5
size: -
J: TRBJ1-4
CDR3: CASSYEGGSGEKLFF
DNA: TGTGCCAGCAGTTACGAAGGGGGCTCGGGTGAAAAACTGTTTTTT

D: -
V: TRBV7-9
size: -
J: TRBJ1-2
CDR3: CASSPPGYTF
DNA: TGTGCCAGCAGTCCCCCGGGCTACACCTTC

D: TRBD1
V: TRBV30
size: -
J: TRBJ2-2
CDR3: CAWSPEWTGDTGELFF
DNA: TGTGCCTGGAGCCCGGAGTGGACAGGGGACACCGGGGAGCTGTTTTTT

D: -
V: TRBV6-4
size: -
J: TRBJ2-2
CDR3: CASSDSAGANTGELFF
DNA: TGTGCCAGCAGTGACTCTGCAGGGGCGAACACCGGGGAGCTGTTTTTT

D: -
V: TRBV11-2
size: -
J: TRBJ1-3
CDR3: CASSLVLPRAVGNTIYF
DNA: TGTGCCAGCAGCTTAGTCCTCCCGAGGGCTGTTGGAAACACCATATATTTT

D: TRBD1
V: TRBV18
size: -
J: TRBJ1-1
CDR3: CASSPARGQDTEAFF
DNA: TGTGCCAGCTCACCAGCGAGGGGGCAGGACACTGAAGCTTTCTTT

D: TRBD1
V: TRBV30
size: once
J: TRBJ2-3
CDR3: CAWTRTGSTDTQYF
DNA: TGTGCCTGGACCAGGACAGGGAGCACAGATACGCAGTATTTT

D: -
V: TRBV5-1
size: -
J: TRBJ2-2
CDR3: CASSRENTGELFF
DNA: TGCGCCAGCAGTCGGGAGAACACCGGGGAGCTGTTTTTT

D: TRBD1
V: TRBV19
size: once
J: TRBJ1-4
CDR3: CASSHRDRDEKLFF
DNA: TGTGCCAGTAGTCACCGGGACAGGGACGAAAAACTGTTTTTT

D: -
V: TRBV12-3/TRBV12-4
size: -
J: TRBJ1-4
CDR3: CASSFESREKLFF
DNA: TGTGCCAGCAGTTTCGAGTCAAGAGAAAAACTGTTTTTT

D: -
V: TRBV19
size: once
J: TRBJ1-1
CDR3: CASSIRSGLNTEAFF
DNA: TGTGCCAGTAGTATTCGCTCAGGTTTGAACACTGAAGCTTTCTTT

D: -
V: TRBV12-3/TRBV12-4
size: -
J: TRBJ1-1
CDR3: CASSLSPNTEAFF
DNA: TGTGCCAGCAGTTTATCCCCAAACACTGAAGCTTTCTTT

D: -
V: TRBV19
size: -
J: TRBJ2-2
CDR3: CASSIVTTNTGELFF
DNA: TGTGCCAGTAGTATAGTCACAACGAACACCGGGGAGCTGTTTTTT

D: -
V: TRBV28
size: -
J: TRBJ1-2
CDR3: CASSLKAGGYTF
DNA: TGTGCCAGCAGTTTAAAAGCGGGAGGCTACACCTTC

D: TRBD2
V: TRBV6-5
size: -
J: TRBJ2-7
CDR3: CASSYSRRTSGYEQYF
DNA: TGTGCCAGCAGTTACTCGAGGAGGACTAGCGGCTACGAGCAGTACTTC

D: -
V: TRBV30
size: few
J: TRBJ1-1
CDR3: CAWRLNTEAFF
DNA: TGTGCCTGGAGATTAAACACTGAAGCTTTCTTT

D: TRBD1
V: TRBV7-8
size: -
J: TRBJ1-1
CDR3: CASSSSGTGGQAFF
DNA: TGTGCCAGCAGCTCGTCCGGGACAGGGGGACAAGCTTTCTTT

D: TRBD1
V: TRBV6-7
size: -
J: TRBJ1-4
CDR3: CASSDLKRQGLDRGEKLFF
DNA: TGTGCCAGCAGCGATTTAAAGAGACAGGGGTTGGATCGTGGTGAAAAACTGTTTTTT

D: -
V: TRBV10-1
size: -
J: TRBJ1-4
CDR3: CASSESCRFATNEKLFF
DNA: TGCGCCAGCAGTGAGAGCTGTCGGTTTGCAACTAATGAAAAACTGTTTTTT

D: TRBD1
V: TRBV29-1
size: -
J: TRBJ1-2
CDR3: CSVRAGGSYGYTF
DNA: TGCAGCGTTAGGGCAGGGGGCTCCTATGGCTACACCTTC

D: -
V: TRBV11-2
size: -
J: TRBJ1-1
CDR3: CASSPRSGTSQAFF
DNA: TGTGCCAGCAGCCCGCGCTCCGGGACATCTCAAGCTTTCTTT

D: -
V: TRBV9
size: -
J: TRBJ1-1
CDR3: CASSVGLLNTEAFF
DNA: TGTGCCAGCAGCGTAGGACTGTTGAACACTGAAGCTTTCTTT

D: TRBD2
V: TRBV7-9
size: -
J: TRBJ2-7
CDR3: CASSPHLAGGTYEQYF
DNA: TGTGCCAGCAGCCCCCATCTAGCGGGGGGGACCTACGAGCAGTACTTC

D: TRBD1
V: TRBV5-6
size: -
J: TRBJ1-2
CDR3: CASSLAGGGGYTF
DNA: TGTGCCAGCAGCTTGGCAGGGGGAGGCGGCTACACCTTC

D: TRBD1
V: TRBV23-1
size: -
J: TRBJ1-2
CDR3: CASSQSVQGGFTYGYTF
DNA: TGCGCCAGCAGTCAATCTGTCCAGGGGGGTTTTACCTATGGCTACACCTTC

D: -
V: TRBV4-1
size: -
J: TRBJ2-1
CDR3: CASSQESLQGSYNEQFF
DNA: TGCGCCAGCAGCCAAGAAAGTTTACAGGGTTCCTACAATGAGCAGTTCTTC

D: -
V: TRBV5-1
size: -
J: TRBJ2-5
CDR3: CASSRGWGETQYF
DNA: TGCGCCAGCAGCCGGGGGTGGGGAGAGACCCAGTACTTC

D: TRBD1
V: TRBV29-1
size: -
J: TRBJ1-2
CDR3: CSVGPTGVEGYTF
DNA: TGCAGCGTTGGACCGACAGGGGTGGAGGGCTACACCTTC

D: -
V: TRBV30
size: -
J: TRBJ1-1
CDR3: CAWSVGGFTEAFF
DNA: TGTGCCTGGAGTGTAGGAGGTTTCACTGAAGCTTTCTTT

D: -
V: TRBV6-1
size: -
J: TRBJ1-5
CDR3: CASSEALGGVGQPQHF
DNA: TGTGCCAGCAGTGAAGCGCTCGGAGGGGTAGGGCAGCCCCAGCATTTT